Listed below are T cell receptor beta chains from one sample, sequenced in a study of T cells in tuberculosis. Sequencing was performed with immunoSEQ multiplex PCR; in TCRdb, only in-frame clones are kept and a portion is missing. The top ten clones hold roughly an eighth of a sample with around 30,000 clones, 90% to 95% of them seen once. This specimen consisted of PBMCs, obtained at tuberculosis diagnosis. These receptors were collected from an adult with tuberculosis. Each CDR3 is given with its conserved first and last residue. D genes are given only for firm matches. Clone size appears in some rows only: once, few, many, or a class for an expanded clone.

V gene	clone size	D gene	J gene	CDR3 protein	CDR3 DNA
TRBV5-6	-	-	TRBJ2-7	CASSLTVPPLEQYF	TGTGCCAGCAGCTTGACAGTTCCTCCACTCGAGCAGTACTTC
TRBV4-1	-	-	TRBJ1-1	CASSQDNRAMNTEAFF	TGCGCCAGCAGCCAAGATAACAGGGCTATGAACACTGAAGCTTTCTTT
TRBV29-1	-	TRBD1	TRBJ1-1	CSVGTGGNTEAFF	TGCAGCGTTGGGACAGGGGGGAACACTGAAGCTTTCTTT
TRBV5-1	-	-	TRBJ2-7	CASSSSYEQYF	TGCGCCAGCAGCTCTTCCTACGAGCAGTACTTC
TRBV29-1	-	TRBD2	TRBJ2-3	CSVAGGASDTQYF	TGCAGCGTTGCCGGGGGGGCATCAGATACGCAGTATTTT
TRBV30	-	-	TRBJ2-7	CAWSVFGRGREQYF	TGTGCCTGGAGTGTATTCGGCAGGGGAAGAGAGCAGTACTTC
TRBV28	-	TRBD1	TRBJ1-2	CASWGQAYYGYTF	TGTGCCAGCTGGGGACAGGCCTACTATGGCTACACCTTC
TRBV9	-	TRBD2	TRBJ2-2	CASSWTSGGRDTGELFF	TGTGCCAGCAGCTGGACTAGCGGGGGCCGGGACACCGGGGAGCTGTTTTTT
TRBV5-1	-	TRBD1	TRBJ1-1	CASSTRQGGALGTEAFF	TGCGCCAGCAGCACGAGACAGGGTGGGGCTTTGGGCACTGAAGCTTTCTTT
TRBV5-1	-	-	TRBJ1-1	CASSFDMNTEAFF	TGCGCCAGCAGCTTCGACATGAACACTGAAGCTTTCTTT
TRBV19	-	-	TRBJ1-1	CASSILVAGPEAFF	TGTGCCAGCAGTATACTCGTCGCGGGCCCTGAAGCTTTCTTT
TRBV28	once	TRBD1	TRBJ1-2	CASRGQYYGYTF	TGTGCCAGCAGGGGACAGTACTATGGCTACACCTTC
TRBV5-4	-	TRBD1	TRBJ2-2	CASSSPGQGNTGELFF	TGTGCCAGCAGCTCACCGGGACAGGGGAACACCGGGGAGCTGTTTTTT
TRBV9	-	-	TRBJ1-6	CASSNRDTSLHF	TGTGCCAGCAGCAACCGGGACACCTCTCTCCACTTT
TRBV13	-	TRBD2	TRBJ2-1	CASSPGRGGNEQFF	TGTGCCAGCAGCCCGGGGCGGGGGGGAAATGAGCAGTTCTTC
TRBV5-1	-	TRBD1	TRBJ2-5	CASSLLQTGLETQYF	TGCGCCAGCAGCCTACTACAGACAGGGTTGGAGACCCAGTACTTC
TRBV9	-	-	TRBJ1-2	CASSLGLESNYGYTF	TGTGCCAGCAGCTTAGGACTAGAGTCTAACTATGGCTACACCTTC
TRBV27	-	TRBD1	TRBJ2-3	CASRRQGKDTQYF	TGTGCCAGCAGACGACAGGGGAAAGATACGCAGTATTTT
TRBV28	few	-	TRBJ1-5	CASSPKWGGNQPQHF	TGTGCCAGCAGTCCGAAATGGGGGGGCAATCAGCCCCAGCATTTT
TRBV7-8	-	-	TRBJ2-3	CASSLRLPDTQYF	TGTGCCAGCAGCTTAAGACTACCAGATACGCAGTATTTT
TRBV7-3	once	TRBD1	TRBJ2-3	CASSFGQGGTDTQYF	TGTGCCAGCAGCTTTGGACAGGGTGGCACAGATACGCAGTATTTT
TRBV19	-	TRBD1	TRBJ2-5	CASSLSGTGIQETQYF	TGTGCCAGTAGTCTATCCGGGACAGGGATCCAAGAGACCCAGTACTTC
TRBV7-6	-	TRBD1	TRBJ1-2	CASSWTGDDGYTF	TGTGCCAGCAGCTGGACAGGGGACGATGGCTACACCTTC
TRBV5-6	-	-	TRBJ2-7	CASSPGQTYEQYF	TGTGCCAGCAGCCCCGGACAGACCTACGAGCAGTACTTC
TRBV29-1	-	-	TRBJ2-7	CSVLGGRDKSSYEQYF	TGCAGCGTTCTGGGTGGCCGGGACAAGAGCTCCTACGAGCAGTACTTC
TRBV19	-	TRBD1	TRBJ1-2	CASSGQGVYGYTF	TGTGCCAGCAGTGGACAGGGAGTCTATGGCTACACCTTC
TRBV10-3	-	TRBD1	TRBJ1-5	CAISPQGQGSNQPQHF	TGTGCCATCAGTCCACAAGGACAGGGGAGCAATCAGCCCCAGCATTTT
TRBV6-1	few	-	TRBJ2-1	CASSARTLEGGEQFF	TGTGCCAGCAGTGCTAGGACACTGGAAGGTGGTGAGCAGTTCTTC
TRBV2	-	TRBD1	TRBJ1-1	CASSQGGGNTEAFF	TGTGCCAGCAGTCAGGGGGGAGGGAACACTGAAGCTTTCTTT
TRBV5-4	-	-	TRBJ2-7	CASSSYFGSYEQYF	TGTGCCAGCAGCTCGTACTTCGGTTCCTACGAGCAGTACTTC
TRBV27	-	TRBD1	TRBJ2-7	CASSSGTGADEQYF	TGTGCCAGCAGTTCCGGGACAGGGGCCGACGAGCAGTACTTC
TRBV18	-	TRBD1	TRBJ1-2	CASSPTGGYTYGYTF	TGTGCCAGCTCACCGACAGGGGGCTATACCTATGGCTACACCTTC
TRBV10-2	-	TRBD2	TRBJ2-1	CASRLAGAGNEQFF	TGCGCCAGCAGACTAGCGGGAGCGGGCAATGAGCAGTTCTTC
TRBV19	-	-	TRBJ2-3	CASSRATDTQYF	TGTGCCAGTAGTAGGGCTACAGATACGCAGTATTTT
TRBV29-1	-	-	TRBJ1-1	CSASNTEAFF	TGCAGCGCTAGTAACACTGAAGCTTTCTTT
TRBV2	-	TRBD1	TRBJ1-5	CASRLQTGGGQPQHF	TGTGCCAGCAGACTACAGACAGGGGGAGGCCAGCCCCAGCATTTT
TRBV7-3	-	-	TRBJ2-3	CASSPLASTDTQYF	TGTGCCAGCAGCCCTCTAGCGAGCACAGATACGCAGTATTTT
TRBV6-5	-	-	TRBJ1-1	CASSYLKTPVNTEAFF	TGTGCCAGCAGTTACCTTAAAACCCCGGTGAACACTGAAGCTTTCTTT
TRBV4-1	-	-	TRBJ1-2	CASSQVGVTGYTF	TGCGCCAGCAGCCAAGTCGGGGTTACTGGCTACACCTTC
TRBV4-1	-	TRBD1	TRBJ1-1	CASSQVWDRGRRTEAFF	TGCGCCAGCAGCCAAGTATGGGACAGGGGGCGCCGGACTGAAGCTTTCTTT
TRBV14	-	-	TRBJ1-4	CASSQFTTNEKLFF	TGTGCCAGCAGCCAGTTTACAACTAATGAAAAACTGTTTTTT
TRBV2	-	-	TRBJ2-1	CASSVADRVQFF	TGTGCCAGCAGTGTTGCGGACAGAGTTCAGTTCTTC
TRBV4-1	-	TRBD2	TRBJ2-7	CASSHPREGSSYEQYF	TGCGCCAGCAGCCACCCCCGGGAGGGGAGCTCCTACGAGCAGTACTTC
TRBV9	-	-	TRBJ2-7	CASSPKGHQGEQYF	TGTGCCAGCAGCCCGAAGGGACATCAAGGCGAGCAGTACTTC
TRBV2	-	TRBD1	TRBJ1-2	CASRLQGAYGYTF	TGTGCCAGCAGACTACAGGGGGCCTATGGCTACACCTTC
TRBV27	-	-	TRBJ2-7	CASSFQGSGEQYF	TGTGCCAGCAGTTTCCAGGGGTCGGGGGAGCAGTACTTC
TRBV4-2	-	TRBD1	TRBJ2-7	CASSQDFMSGTENYEQYF	TGTGCCAGCAGCCAAGACTTTATGTCCGGGACAGAGAACTACGAGCAGTACTTC
TRBV2	-	TRBD1	TRBJ1-4	CASRADRTEEKLFF	TGTGCCAGCAGGGCGGACAGGACGGAAGAAAAACTGTTTTTT
TRBV29-1	once	-	TRBJ1-1	CSVIPGGRDTEAFF	TGCAGCGTTATCCCTGGGGGGAGGGACACTGAAGCTTTCTTT
TRBV11-2	-	TRBD1	TRBJ1-5	CASSEGQGGQHF	TGTGCCAGCAGCGAGGGACAGGGGGGCCAGCATTTT
TRBV9	-	TRBD1	TRBJ2-5	CASSVKGQGVETQYF	TGTGCCAGCAGCGTAAAGGGACAGGGGGTAGAGACCCAGTACTTC
TRBV5-1	-	TRBD1	TRBJ1-2	CASKKGTDNYGYTF	TGCGCCAGCAAAAAAGGGACAGACAACTATGGCTACACCTTC